These T cell receptor beta chains were read from a single sample in a study of identifying expanded T cells in peripheral blood. Profiling relied on immunoSEQ multiplex PCR, and the TCRdb table lists in-frame clones only, not all of them. The data show some 100,000 clones, with 88% seen just once and 6.5% to 9% held by the top ten. Sequencing used blood. These receptor sequences come from a person aged 18 to 75 in good health. Both conserved end residues are part of each CDR3.

TRBV19,CASRGISNTEAFF
TRBV7-2,CASSNQGLAGAGELFF
TRBV5-5,CASSLGRQGASAFF
TRBV19,CASSIGRNEQFF
TRBV4-3,CASSRETAYGYTF
TRBV4-2,CASSQDGGNVRETQYF
TRBV30,CAWSLTVKQFF
TRBV10-3,CAISDPGGAGAFF
TRBV11-1,CASSSSLPGTGYEQYF
TRBV18,CASSPTQDQPQHF
TRBV28,CASTVGRVEAFF
TRBV30,CAWSPGQSSYNEQFF
TRBV6-1,CASSEQQGASGIQYF
TRBV6-5,CASSYSSGVGGNIQYF
TRBV28,CASSPWGTEAFF
TRBV18,CASSPPDSQWTQYF